The T cell receptor beta chain described here comes from a study of shared clonotypes between healthy human individuals. Across the whole study: Three plates each covered CD4 naive and memory; CD8 naive two, CD8 memory one.

Worth noting for this clone: Its antigen is still unknown.

Study outcomes and limitations: It was anticipated that sequencing depth would influence how many clonotypes donors shared. Large depth notwithstanding, sorted-subset sequencing proved incomplete by rarefaction.

Per germline, CDR1 SEHNR and CDR2 FQNEAQ (reference sequence). The CDR3 sequence is 15 residues long. V lost 5 bases to trimming and J lost 7 bases; unmatched junction nucleotides: 10. Selected positively for CCR7 and CD45RO-negative, naive CD8 cells excluded terminally differentiated effector memory CD45RA+ cells. Only Caucasian adults living in Nashville, Tennessee served as donors. Sequencing used immunoSEQ multiplex PCR; TCRdb keeps in-frame clones, though not all of them. The sample yields under 600,000 clones, 98% seen once. This clonotype was sampled from a man aged 25-45 years in good health. Sequencing used naive CD8+ T cells sorted from blood. The gene calls are TRBV7-9 and TRBJ2-7; 11 nucleotides align to TRBD1. The CDR3 here is CASSHYRDRGGEQYF. The CDR3 bases are TGTGCCAGCAGCCACTACCGGGACAGGGGGGGAGAGCAGTACTTC.